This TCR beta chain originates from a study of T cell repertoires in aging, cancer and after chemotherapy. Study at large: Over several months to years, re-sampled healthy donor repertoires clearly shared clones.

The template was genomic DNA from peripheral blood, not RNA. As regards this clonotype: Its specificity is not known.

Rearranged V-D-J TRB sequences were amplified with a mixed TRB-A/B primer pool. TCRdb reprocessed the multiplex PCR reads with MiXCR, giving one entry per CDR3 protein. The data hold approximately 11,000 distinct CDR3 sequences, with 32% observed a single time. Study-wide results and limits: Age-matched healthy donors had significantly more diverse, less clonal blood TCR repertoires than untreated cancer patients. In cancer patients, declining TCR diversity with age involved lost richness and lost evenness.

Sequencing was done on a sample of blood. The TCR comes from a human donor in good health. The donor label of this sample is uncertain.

CDR3 DNA sequence: TGCGCCAGCAGCTTGGCAGGGGGTCAAGAGACCCAGTACTTC. Encoded protein: CASSLAGGQETQYF. The chain is built from TRBV5-1 and TRBJ2-5, with 7 bases lining up with TRBD1. The V and J ends lost 0 bases and 2 bases, in that order; junction bases with no gene match: 1. CDR3 length: 14 residues. Germline V lookup: CDR1 SGHRS, CDR2 YFSETQ.